These T cell receptor beta chains were read from a single sample in a study of T cell responses to AZD1222 COVID-19 vaccine. Profiling relied on immunoSEQ multiplex PCR, and the TCRdb table lists in-frame clones only, not all of them. The sample has approximately 150,000 clones; about nine tenths are singletons. Sample: peripheral blood, taken on day 0 of AZD1222 vaccination. Receptors originate from an adult in good health. CDR3s leave out the opening cysteine and the closing phenylalanine or tryptophan.

TRBJ1-1	TRBV12-3/TRBV12-4	11	ASSRDRYTEAF
TRBJ2-3	TRBV27	13	ASSFLDAPGDTQY
TRBJ1-4	TRBV7-2	13	ASSPETATNEKLF
TRBJ2-1	TRBV2	14	ASSRTTGGIYNEQF
TRBJ2-3	TRBV7-2	16	ASSLWLAPDSRTDTQY
TRBJ1-1	TRBV6-5	11	ASKDSDRGGAF
TRBJ2-7	TRBV7-2	11	ASSLVVAGGPH
TRBJ1-2	TRBV6-2/TRBV6-3	9	ASSYEGGYT
TRBJ1-1	TRBV25-1	11	ATEGVRNTEAF
TRBJ1-2	TRBV18	14	ASSPEDRVRINGYT
TRBJ1-1	TRBV5-1	12	ASSLASENTEAF
TRBJ2-2	TRBV6-2/TRBV6-3	18	ASSSFRRSGGTGEPRELF
TRBJ2-3	TRBV28	15	ASRLAGGLRSTDTQY
TRBJ1-1	TRBV19	12	ASTSRGDYAEAF
TRBJ1-1	TRBV6-6	12	ATQEDPGRTEAF
TRBJ2-1	TRBV3-1/TRBV3-2	19	ASSQVNFASGGLGSYNEQF
TRBJ2-1	TRBV7-9	12	ASSPSGTYNEQF
TRBJ2-5	TRBV7-9	12	ASSLGPGIETQY
TRBJ1-4	TRBV7-2	13	ASSLASAVNEKLF
TRBJ1-1	TRBV15	13	ATSRDLTGGTEAF
TRBJ2-1	TRBV4-1	9	ASSQSLEQF
TRBJ2-7	TRBV5-4	10	ASMDLSYEQY
TRBJ1-2	TRBV27	11	ASSLRGIGGYT
TRBJ1-4	TRBV7-9	13	ASSLSRTTNEKLF
TRBJ1-5	TRBV7-9	10	ASSLGSEPQH
TRBJ1-2	TRBV28	12	ASSLDRTDYGYT
TRBJ1-1	TRBV7-9	12	ASSLEAGWGSAF
TRBJ2-5	TRBV11-2	13	ASSLSGSTQETQY
TRBJ2-5	TRBV4-1	15	ASSQGLAGAYQETQY
TRBJ1-1	TRBV7-9	11	ASSSTGETEAF
TRBJ2-7	TRBV20-1	9	SGGVGDEQY
TRBJ1-2	TRBV7-9	15	ASSSSRDRERNYGYT
TRBJ2-5	TRBV6-2/TRBV6-3	12	ASSYDGLVETQY
TRBJ2-5	TRBV3-1/TRBV3-2	13	ASSQDLTSRETQY
TRBJ2-1	TRBV28	16	ASTPGGLAGSSYNEQF
TRBJ1-2	TRBV6-4	12	ASSEGGTAYGYT
TRBJ2-6	TRBV6-2/TRBV6-3	14	ASSYQGGSGANVLT
TRBJ2-3	TRBV15	15	ATSSYPRDRVSDTQY
TRBJ2-7	TRBV28	13	ASSRPGGRTGEQY
TRBJ2-1	TRBV29-1	11	SVGGDGYNEQF
TRBJ1-5	TRBV19	13	AVRQGAESNQPQH
TRBJ2-7	TRBV5-1	14	ASSFTPTGRAYEQY
TRBJ1-2	TRBV7-9	7	ASAPGYT
TRBJ1-2	TRBV30	13	AWSGPDRGLIGYT
TRBJ1-1	TRBV28	10	ASRVMNTEAF
TRBJ2-3	TRBV9	15	ASSPGLAGVGRDTQY
TRBJ1-4	TRBV6-5	11	ASSDRANEKLF
TRBJ1-1	TRBV5-1	15	ASSLKRDRGGNTEAF
TRBJ1-1	TRBV5-6	12	ASSLTDRGYRAF
TRBJ1-1	TRBV5-1	12	ASSSPSGSTEAF
TRBJ2-1	TRBV4-2	19	ASSQDLRASGSWGSYNEQF